This T cell receptor beta chain stems from a study of CD8 T cells in ankylosing spondylitis. Regarding the study as a whole: The study looked at matched synovial fluid samples from ankylosing spondylitis patients. Disease-linked clones were reported to be significantly enriched there. Disease-associated clonotypes exhibited CD8+ identity and were relatively infrequent in peripheral blood. Typical of ankylosing spondylitis blood, it appeared, was a TCR beta motif of eight highly homologous variants. Before this, some motif variants had been reported in reactive arthritis synovial fluid and blood.

V lost 4 bases, J lost 4 bases, and 9 bases stayed unmatched. Germline CDR1 and CDR2: LGHDT and YNNKEL (reference sequence). This CDR3 has 16 amino acids. In its sample, this clonotype was seen a few times. The antigen remains unidentified. It was by quantitative 5'-RACE with molecular barcodes that TCR beta libraries were made. One entry per CDR3 protein, called by TCRdb with MiXCR from the 5' RACE reads. The sample includes a few hundred thousand distinct CDR3 sequences, approximately 12% seen only once; the top ten take 6.5% to 7%. The chain links TRBV3-1 to TRBJ2-1; 8 positions match TRBD1. Source material: blood, either unsorted or a sorted T cell fraction (not recorded which). This sequence originates from a male donor with ankylosing spondylitis. This CDR3 reads CASSRRPGGSYNEQFF. The CDR3 bases are TGTGCCAGCAGCCGCCGCCCAGGGGGCTCATACAATGAGCAGTTCTTC.